What follows describes a single T cell receptor (beta chain). This sample is drawn from a study of technical replicates of blood from several donors. TCRdb's copy holds only in-frame clones and misses some; the assay was immunoSEQ multiplex PCR. The sample records 25,000 to 40,000 clones, about 92% being singletons. This TCR was recovered from a human donor in good health. Some clones in this sample may be carry-over from other donors' samples. Sequencing used PBMCs.

The CDR3 protein is CASSVRENSYNEQFF. The CDR3 nucleotides are TGTGCCAGCTCCGTCAGGGAAAATTCCTACAATGAGCAGTTCTTC. The chain combines TRBV18 with TRBJ2-1, with D possibly TRBD1 on 5 matching bases. Germline assignment: CDR1 KGHSH and CDR2 LQKENI. The CDR3 is 15 residues long. V lost 6 bases and J 1 base, leaving 13 bases between the germline ends.